The text below deals with one TCR beta chain. Its cognate antigen has yet to be identified. Base qualities are missing; no much larger clone stands one base away. The library was prepared using 5' RACE. Reads for this sample came from an Illumina HiSeq 2000. A universal primer binding site was introduced by template switching, and a unique molecular identifier was present in the final cDNA, enabling accurate counting of TCR cDNA molecules. First-strand cDNA for TCR alpha and beta chains was synthesized from specific primers in the conserved constant-segment region. To control for contamination, each cDNA library was double barcoded with a SMART-Mk sample barcode plus Illumina barcodes. TruSeq adapter sequences along with Illumina sample barcodes were introduced in two successive PCR steps. Sequencing of the TCR alpha and beta cDNA libraries was done on the Illumina HiSeq platform using custom primers. The paper's data handling went like this. MiGEC was used to process raw reads and extract unique molecular identifiers, and MiXCR was used to find CDR3 positions. Recombination models were inferred per individual with the repgenHMM and IGoR tools using an EM algorithm. The analysis of shared clonotypes was done with the tcR package in R, with sharing normalized by the product of cloneset sizes. To study raw recombination free of thymic and clonal selection effects, out-of-frame nonproductive sequences were analyzed. TCRdb applied fastp at Q25 and MiXCR to the public reads, then kept only in-frame beta chains. Under each unique CDR3 protein, matching rows form one entry showing the most common genes and DNA. The authors' filters were not applied to this entry. The sample table shows under 300,000 distinct CDR3 sequences, and about an eighth are seen once. Clones ranked in the top ten supply around 9% of the sample.

This record belongs to a study of identical twins (TCRdb year 2016). Background for the entire study: To test whether fetal clonotypes persist, the study used deep sequencing on TCR alpha and beta repertoires from monozygotic twins, unrelated adults of various ages, and cord blood. Replicate twin experiments were performed at different times using different library preparation protocols to rule out contamination.

What the work shows at the level of the full study, not this receptor alone: Zero-insertion analyses could be partly confounded by invariant T cells such as MAIT and iNKT, though diverse VJ usage argued against such confounding for most clonotypes. Abundant cord blood beta clonotypes had fewer insertions, young adult naive repertoires showed a similar but weaker trend, and memory repertoires showed no such trend. Because the same donors could not be followed over many years, the conclusions relied on cross-sectional statistical analysis. In beta out-of-frame sequences, excess twin sharing was weaker, because having fewer shared sequences lowered the signal-to-noise ratio. Compared with coincidental sharing between unrelated individuals, out-of-frame TCR alpha sequences shared between twins showed an excess of sequences with low generation probability. In monozygotic twins, recombination models systematically underestimated out-of-frame TCR alpha sharing, but the models matched the sharing seen between unrelated individuals.

Every donor was a healthy Caucasian. Using Miltenyi CD45RO+ enrichment and human naive T-cell isolation kits, memory (CD45RO+) and naive T cells were isolated from PBMC. The CDR3 contains 13 residues, cysteine and phenylalanine counted. Solely the CDR3 DNA is kept, with 39 bases framed from the first base. CDR1 and CDR2 were assigned from the germline V gene as LGHNA and YSLEER. A distance of 7 bases separates the germline ends of V and J, which lose 2 bases and 6 bases respectively. This clonotype was obtained from a woman between 18 and 29 years old in good health. The V and J segments used are TRBV4-3 and TRBJ2-2, and perhaps TRBD1 as D gene, on 5 matching bases. Specimen: memory (CD45RO+) T cells sorted from blood. The cell subset or site label, as the study defines it: CD45RO+ enriched T cells. The DNA sequence reads TGCGCCAGCAGCCAAAACAGGCCCGGGGAGCTGTTTTTT. Its protein reads: CASSQNRPGELFF.